The rows below give T cell receptor beta chains drawn from one sample of a study of radiotherapy plus CTLA-4 blockade in lung cancer. Clones were sequenced by immunoSEQ multiplex PCR, and TCRdb holds only the in-frame ones, with some missing. The sample includes tens of thousands of clones, 71% of them seen just once. Sequenced here: peripheral blood, sampled from a patient treated with radiotherapy plus ipilimumab. These receptors were obtained from a human donor with non-small cell lung cancer whose response to radiotherapy plus ipilimumab could not be evaluated. Each CDR3 is given with its conserved first and last residue. The D gene is left open where the match is weak. Clone size appears in some rows only: once, few, many, or a class for an expanded clone.

d_call j_call clone_size v_call cdr3_length cdr3_nt cdr3_aa
TRBD1 TRBJ2-7 - TRBV29-1 14 TGCAGCGTTATGGCTCAACGGGACAGTTACGAGCAGTACTTC CSVMAQRDSYEQYF
TRBD1 TRBJ2-3 - TRBV5-1 17 TGCGCCAGCAGCTTCTCTAGCCCGGGACAGGGGCTAGATACGCAGTATTTT CASSFSSPGQGLDTQYF
TRBD2 TRBJ2-5 once TRBV5-1 16 TGCGCCAGCAGCTCCGGACTAGCGGGAGGGTGGGAGACCCAGTACTTC CASSSGLAGGWETQYF
TRBD2 TRBJ2-5 - TRBV10-2 16 TGCGCCAGCAGTGGAGTGGGACTAGCGGGACAAGAGACCCAGTACTTC CASSGVGLAGQETQYF
- TRBJ2-7 - TRBV2 15 TGTGCCAGCAGCGCTGAGCGACTAGATCACCACGAGCAGTACTTC CASSAERLDHHEQYF
TRBD2 TRBJ2-7 - TRBV27 16 TGTGCCAGCAGTTTATCGAGCGGGAGTGGTACCTACGAGCAGTACTTC CASSLSSGSGTYEQYF
- TRBJ2-7 - TRBV27 15 TGTGCCAGCAAAGGAGGCTCGACAAACACCTACGAGCAGTACTTC CASKGGSTNTYEQYF
- TRBJ1-4 - TRBV19 12 TGTGCCAGTAGTATACAGGGGGAAAAACTGTTTTTT CASSIQGEKLFF
- TRBJ1-1 - TRBV9 13 TGTGCCAGCAGCGTCGACACGAACACTGAAGCTTTCTTT CASSVDTNTEAFF
TRBD2 TRBJ2-2 - TRBV5-1 16 TGCGCCAGCAGCTACCAAGCGGGAGTACGGACCGGGGAGCTGTTTTTT CASSYQAGVRTGELFF
TRBD1 TRBJ2-3 - TRBV4-1 19 TGCGCCAGCAGCCAAGACTGGGTCGGGACAGGGGGTTTCGCAGATACGCAGTATTTT CASSQDWVGTGGFADTQYF
- TRBJ1-1 - TRBV5-6 13 TGTGCCAGCAGCTGGGACTTGGGAACTGAAGCTTTCTTT CASSWDLGTEAFF
- TRBJ2-7 - TRBV10-3 13 TGTGCCATCAGTGAGGGACAGACCTACGAGCAGTACTTC CAISEGQTYEQYF
- TRBJ2-7 - TRBV19 15 TGTGCCAGTAGCCTCGGCGGGAACCCAAGCTACGAGCAGTACTTC CASSLGGNPSYEQYF
TRBD2 TRBJ2-1 - TRBV19 17 TGTGCCAGTAGTGCCCTGGGATCGAGCGGGAGGAGGGATGAGCAGTTCTTC CASSALGSSGRRDEQFF
- TRBJ1-3 medium-sized TRBV28 14 TGTGCCAGCAGTTTCATGCGGACTGGAAACACCATATATTTT CASSFMRTGNTIYF
TRBD1 TRBJ1-5 - TRBV12-5 17 TGTGCTAGTGGTTTGGGGCCAGGGGGCTTTGGCAATCAGCCCCAGCATTTT CASGLGPGGFGNQPQHF
TRBD1 TRBJ2-7 - TRBV7-9 15 TGTGCCAGCAGCTTATCCCGGACAGGGGCCTACGAGCAGTACTTC CASSLSRTGAYEQYF
TRBD2 TRBJ2-3 once TRBV5-4 14 TGTGCCAGCAAGGCTAGCGGGACTACAGATACGCAGTATTTT CASKASGTTDTQYF
- TRBJ2-7 - TRBV5-1 14 TGCGCCAGCAGCGGGGGGACAGTCTCCTACGAGCAGTACTTC CASSGGTVSYEQYF
TRBD2 TRBJ2-1 - TRBV4-1 16 TGCGCCAGCAGCCAATTTAGACGGGAGGACTTAAATGAGCAGTTCTTC CASSQFRREDLNEQFF
- TRBJ1-1 few TRBV11-2 17 TGTGCCAGCAGCTTAGAGGCGCATACAGTGAAGAACACTGAAGCTTTCTTT CASSLEAHTVKNTEAFF
TRBD2 TRBJ2-5 few TRBV9 15 TGTGCCAGCAGCGTAGATAGCGGGAGAGGGGAGACCCAGTACTTC CASSVDSGRGETQYF
- TRBJ1-2 - TRBV29-1 12 TGCAGCGTTGAATCCCAGGAGGATGGCTACACCTTC CSVESQEDGYTF
TRBD1 TRBJ2-7 - TRBV7-9 15 TGTGCCAGCAGCTTAGATGTAGGGGGCGCCTACGAGCAGTACTTC CASSLDVGGAYEQYF
TRBD2 TRBJ2-7 few TRBV7-8 14 TGTGCCAGCAGCACTGCCGGGACTAACTACGAGCAGTACTTC CASSTAGTNYEQYF
TRBD1 TRBJ1-2 - TRBV28 13 TGTGCCAGCAAGGGACAGGGGAACTATGGCTACACCTTC CASKGQGNYGYTF
TRBD2 TRBJ2-5 few TRBV5-4 16 TGTGCCAGCAGCTTAAGCGGGGGGGGCCTCCAAGAGACCCAGTACTTC CASSLSGGGLQETQYF
- TRBJ1-1 - TRBV19 15 TGTGCCAGTAGTGTCCTCGCGGGGCGAGGTACTGAAGCTTTCTTT CASSVLAGRGTEAFF
TRBD2 TRBJ2-1 - TRBV2 14 TGTGCCAGCAGTCGTGGGAGGGCCTACAATGAGCAGTTCTTC CASSRGRAYNEQFF
TRBD1 TRBJ1-2 - TRBV29-1 13 TGCAGCGCCGGGACAGGGACTAACTATGGCTACACCTTC CSAGTGTNYGYTF
TRBD1 TRBJ1-4 - TRBV7-4 16 TGTGCCAGCAGCCGTTTCAGGGGGCAGACTAATGAAAAACTGTTTTTT CASSRFRGQTNEKLFF
- TRBJ1-2 - TRBV10-3 12 TGTGCCATCAAGCCCAACTTGTCTGGCTACACCTTC CAIKPNLSGYTF
- TRBJ1-1 - TRBV6-5 11 TGTGCCAGCAGTTACGGGGGGTCGGCTTTCTTT CASSYGGSAFF
- TRBJ2-2 few TRBV19 15 TGTGCCAGTAGTATAGTAGCCAGGAGGGCCGGGGAGCTGTTTTTT CASSIVARRAGELFF
- TRBJ1-2 - TRBV28 14 TGTGCCAGCAGTCTGGACAGAAGCAACTATGGCTACACCTTC CASSLDRSNYGYTF
- TRBJ1-2 few TRBV29-1 12 TGCAGCGTTCGACAGGAGAACTATGGCTACACCTTC CSVRQENYGYTF
- TRBJ1-6 - TRBV4-1 15 TGCGCCAGCAGCCAAGGCGACAGCCAAAATTCACCCCTCCACTTT CASSQGDSQNSPLHF
TRBD2 TRBJ2-3 few TRBV7-2 15 TGTGCCAGCAGCCTGACTAGCGGGCACACAGATACGCAGTATTTT CASSLTSGHTDTQYF
- TRBJ2-3 - TRBV7-9 17 TGTGCCAGCAGCTTAGGCTCGGCGGGTGATCGCACAGATACGCAGTATTTT CASSLGSAGDRTDTQYF
- TRBJ1-6 - TRBV5-1 15 TGCGCCAGCAGCCCGGGACAAACCTATAATTCACCCCTCCACTTT CASSPGQTYNSPLHF
TRBD1 TRBJ1-1 - TRBV30 13 TGTGCCTGGAGCAAACGCAGGGGGCTTGAAGCTTTCTTT CAWSKRRGLEAFF
- TRBJ1-5 - TRBV28 14 TGTGCCAGCAGTGTACCCCGGGACAATCAGCCCCAGCATTTT CASSVPRDNQPQHF
TRBD2 TRBJ2-7 - TRBV6-5 15 TGTGCCAGCCAGCGGACTAGCGGGAGTGTCGGCGAGCAGTACTTC CASQRTSGSVGEQYF
TRBD2 TRBJ2-7 - TRBV18 17 TGTGCCAGCTCACCACCATACCCGCGGGAGGGTCTCTACGAGCAGTACTTC CASSPPYPREGLYEQYF